A single sample gave rise to the 23 T cell receptor beta chains below, sequenced in a study of PD-L1 blockade in urothelial cancer. Stated time point: peripheral blood 6 weeks after treatment start. Clones were sequenced by immunoSEQ multiplex PCR, and TCRdb holds only the in-frame ones, with some missing. The data show approximately 30,000 clones, with 80% to 90% seen just once and approximately 8.2% held by the top ten. The sequenced sample was PBMCs, obtained around atezolizumab (anti-PD-L1) treatment. The source is a man older than 75 with urothelial cancer.

The CDR3 bases are TGTGCCAGCAGCCCCCGGGTCTACATCGAAAATGAGCAGTTCTTC. Translated, it gives CASSPRVYIENEQFF. The rearrangement joins TRBV9 to TRBJ2-1; D not resolved. This CDR3 is built from 15 residues. The V end lost 4 bases, the J end lost 7 bases, and 18 bases lay between the germline ends. Germline V CDR1 and CDR2: SGDLS, YYNGEE.

The chain links TRBV4-3 to TRBJ2-2; 8 bases agree with TRBD1. The V gene end was trimmed by 2 bases and the J gene end by 5 bases; junction bases not matched to a gene: 4. Germline V CDR1 and CDR2: LGHNA, YSLEER. The CDR3 length is 15 residues. For the CDR3, the DNA is TGCGCCAGCAGCCAACAGGGGGCGTGGACCGGGGAGCTGTTTTTT. This encodes CASSQQGAWTGELFF.

The chain uses TRBV7-9 and TRBJ1-1; D gene ambiguous. CDR3 size: 17 residues. Germline V gives CDR1 SEHNR, CDR2 FQNEAQ (reference sequence). Trimming pared 5 bases from V and 8 bases from J, leaving 27 bases between. The CDR3 loop is CASSGPRTIILAGEAFF. CDR3 nucleotide sequence: TGTGCCAGCAGCGGACCCAGGACTATAATCCTCGCCGGGGAAGCTTTCTTT.

The V call is TRBV19, the J call TRBJ2-5; 9 nucleotides match TRBD1. The length of the CDR3 is 16 residues. Germline V gene data show CDR1 as LNHDA and CDR2 as SQIVND (reference sequence). V shed 4 bases, J shed 4 bases, and the junction held 10 bases outside the gene matches. The CDR3 spells CASSTTGGFVRETQYF. In DNA, the CDR3 is TGTGCCAGTAGTACGACAGGGGGATTCGTCCGAGAGACCCAGTACTTC. The whole variable domain, remainder taken from reference TRBV19 and TRBJ2-5, is DGGITQSPKYLFRKEGQNVTLSCEQNLNHDAMYWYRQDPGQGLRLIYYSQIVNDFQKGDIAEGYSVSREKKESFPLTVTSAQKNPTAFYLCASSTTGGFVRETQYFGPGTRLLVL.

The chain couples TRBV7-9 to TRBJ2-5; D possibly corresponds to TRBD2 (6 bases). Germline-derived CDR1 and CDR2 are SEHNR and FQNEAQ (reference sequence). CDR3 length equals 14 residues. V lost 3 bases and J lost 4, with 12 bases in between. The CDR3 loop reads CASSFLAGRETQYF. The CDR3 DNA sequence: TGTGCCAGCAGCTTTTTGGCGGGACGAGAGACCCAGTACTTC.

This rearrangement joins TRBV14 to TRBJ2-1, with unresolved D. V gave up 2 bases and J gave up 7 bases, with 6 bases separating them. This CDR3 has 12 residues. CDR1 SGHDN and CDR2 FVKESK come from the germline V gene. CDR3 coding DNA: TGTGCCAGCAGCCAATTCGAGAATGAGCAGTTCTTC. Translation: CASSQFENEQFF.

The chain uses TRBV30 and TRBJ2-2, with D unresolved. V dropped 2 bases and J dropped 5 bases, with 12 bases sitting between them. Germline assignment: CDR1 GTSNPN and CDR2 SVGIG (reference sequence). The CDR3 length is 14 residues. CDR3 protein: CAWSQKRRTGELFF. CDR3 DNA: TGTGCCTGGAGTCAGAAGCGACGGACCGGGGAGCTGTTTTTT.

The chain uses TRBV27 and TRBJ2-7; 7 bases are shared with TRBD2. V lost 3 bases to trimming and J lost 0 bases; unmatched junction nucleotides: 8. CDR3 length: 16 amino acids. The germline V gene encodes CDR1 MNHEY and CDR2 SMNVEV (reference sequence). CDR3 residues: CASSLLAGVSSYEQYF. CDR3 nucleotide sequence: TGTGCCAGCAGTTTGTTGGCGGGAGTTAGCTCCTACGAGCAGTACTTC.

CDR3 protein: CAISEGRGAYEQYF. CDR3 in DNA: TGTGCCATCAGTGAGGGCAGGGGGGCCTACGAGCAGTACTTC. This chain connects TRBV10-3 to TRBJ2-7; maybe TRBD1 (7 bases). The CDR3 has 14 residues. Germline CDR1 ENHRY, CDR2 SYGVKD. Trimming cost V 2 bases and J 2 bases, with 10 bases left between them.

The chain recombines TRBV4-1 with TRBJ2-1; 12 bases agree with TRBD2. The CDR3 consists of 13 residues. CDR1 MGHRA and CDR2 YSYEKL come from the germline V gene. The V and J ends lost 6 bases and 9 bases, in that order; junction bases with no gene match: 3. CDR3 residues: CASSLAGGSEQFF. The CDR3 nucleotides read TGCGCCAGCAGTCTAGCGGGAGGGTCTGAGCAGTTCTTC.

J is TRBJ2-1 and V is TRBV5-8, with TRBD2 identical over 8 bases. Germline trimming cut 1 base from V and 0 bases from J; bases unmatched to any gene: 6. The CDR3 contains 17 residues. Germline CDR1 reads SGHTS; CDR2 reads YDEGEE. The CDR3 here is CASSLIGLASSYNEQFF. Written as DNA, the CDR3 is TGTGCCAGCAGCTTGATCGGACTAGCTAGCTCCTACAATGAGCAGTTCTTC.

This clone has only a few counts. The CDR3 DNA sequence: TGTGCCAGCAGTGAAGGACAGGGGGCGGATGGCTACACCTTC. Residues: CASSEGQGADGYTF. This chain connects TRBV2 to TRBJ1-2, with TRBD1 matching 10 bases. Trimming took 1 base from V and 6 from J; bases not matched to a gene: 2. The length of the CDR3 is 14 residues. The germline CDR1 and CDR2 sequences are SNHLY and FYNNEI.

This clone was observed a handful of times. The chain is built from TRBV15 and TRBJ2-7, with TRBD1 identical over 12 bases. The CDR3 sequence is 15 residues long. V shed 5 bases, J shed 3 bases, and the junction held 5 bases outside the gene matches. CDR1 is LNHNV, CDR2 YYDKDF, per germline (reference sequence). Here the CDR3 reads CATSSRDRGLYEQYF. CDR3 nucleotide sequence: TGTGCCACCAGCTCCCGGGACAGGGGGCTCTACGAGCAGTACTTC.

The chain links TRBV2 to TRBJ1-2; 8 nucleotides agree with TRBD1. V lost 6 bases to trimming and J lost 4 bases; unmatched junction nucleotides: 10. CDR3 size: 15 residues. Germline V gives CDR1 SNHLY, CDR2 FYNNEI. CDR3 coding DNA: TGTGCCAGCAGCGAGAGGACAGGGCTTTCCTATGGCTACACCTTC. This translates into CASSERTGLSYGYTF.

The chain combines TRBV25-1 with TRBJ2-7; 7 positions match TRBD2. Germline loops: CDR1 MGHDK, CDR2 SYGVNS. The J segment lost 6 bases and the V segment lost 0 bases, leaving 8 bases of the junction unmatched. The CDR3 is 15 residues long. The chain's CDR3 is CASSEYSNGGGEQYF. CDR3 bases: TGTGCCAGCAGTGAATATTCGAACGGCGGGGGCGAGCAGTACTTC.

V usage is TRBV5-1 and J usage is TRBJ2-5; 8 bases match TRBD2. With 7 bases clipped from V and 1 base from J, the junction kept 9 bases outside the gene matches. Germline loops: CDR1 SGHRS, CDR2 YFSETQ. This CDR3 contains 15 residues. The CDR3 loop reads CASQTTGGRQETQYF. The CDR3 nucleotides are TGCGCCAGCCAGACGACGGGAGGGCGCCAAGAGACCCAGTACTTC.

The chain carries TRBV9 and TRBJ2-4; 14 bases match TRBD2. In germline, CDR1 is SGDLS, CDR2 YYNGEE. The CDR3 length is 17 residues. Unmatched junction bases numbered 11, after V lost 4 bases and J lost 8 bases. The DNA of the CDR3 is TGTGCCAGCAGCCTAGGGACTAGCGGGAGAACCGGGGACATTCAGTACTTC. It translates to CASSLGTSGRTGDIQYF.

Of note for this clone: At one end, the junction sequence differs from germline, possibly due to a read error. This sequence joins TRBV28 and TRBJ1-5; a possible D gene is TRBD1 (6 bases). The V gene's germline CDR1 is MDHEN and CDR2 SYDVKM. This CDR3 is built from 13 residues. The CDR3 here is CAGGAQVNQPQHF. As DNA, the CDR3 is TGCGCGGGGGGGGCGCAGGTCAATCAGCCCCAGCATTTT.

The V call is TRBV19, the J call TRBJ2-3, with 7 bases matching TRBD1. This CDR3 region has 14 residues. The V gene end was trimmed by 1 base and the J gene end by 7 bases; junction bases not matched to a gene: 5. Germline V gene data show CDR1 as LNHDA and CDR2 as SQIVND (reference sequence). CDR3 nucleotides: TGTGCCAGTAGTATAGGACAGGGATTGAATACGCAGTATTTT. Amino acid sequence: CASSIGQGLNTQYF.

The chain carries TRBV10-3 and TRBJ2-7, with TRBD2 identical over 9 bases. This CDR3 is 13 amino acids long. CDR1 is ENHRY, CDR2 SYGVKD, per germline. With 9 bases clipped from V and 5 bases from J, the junction kept 8 bases outside the gene matches. CDR3 nucleotide sequence: TGTGCCATGGAGCGGGAGGTTGGCAACGAGCAGTACTTC. It translates to CAMEREVGNEQYF.

The V call is TRBV5-6, the J call TRBJ2-5; 7 nucleotides match TRBD1. Germline V gives CDR1 SGHDT, CDR2 YYEEEE. Trimming removed 3 bases from V and 5 bases from J; junction bases left unmatched: 19. The CDR3 loop spans 18 amino acids. The CDR3 sequence: CASSSGSDREYFAETQYF. Here the CDR3 DNA reads TGTGCCAGCAGCTCTGGGTCTGACAGGGAATATTTTGCGGAGACCCAGTACTTC.

The gene calls are TRBV4-3 and TRBJ2-7; 7 bases align to TRBD1. In germline, CDR1 is LGHNA, CDR2 YSLEER. CDR3 size: 17 residues. With V trimmed by 0 bases and J by 5 bases, 13 bases remained unmatched. The CDR3 nucleotides read TGCGCCAGCAGCCAAGATTCACTTGACAGGGCGCTGGACGAGCAGTACTTC. This codes for CASSQDSLDRALDEQYF.

The chain recombines TRBV11-2 with TRBJ1-1; D might be TRBD1 (6 bases). V lost 5 bases to trimming and J lost 0 bases, with 10 bases between them. The length of the CDR3 is 14 residues. The germline CDR1 and CDR2 sequences are SGHAT and FQNNGV. CDR3 loop: CASSPRDMNTEAFF. The CDR3 coding sequence is TGTGCCAGCAGCCCCAGGGACATGAACACTGAAGCTTTCTTT. Full variable domain (missing parts from reference TRBV11-2 and TRBJ1-1): EAGVAQSPRYKIIEKRQSVAFWCNPISGHATLYWYQQILGQGPKLLIQFQNNGVVDDSQLPKDRFSAERLKGVDSTLKIQPAKLEDSAVYLCASSPRDMNTEAFFGQGTRLTVV.